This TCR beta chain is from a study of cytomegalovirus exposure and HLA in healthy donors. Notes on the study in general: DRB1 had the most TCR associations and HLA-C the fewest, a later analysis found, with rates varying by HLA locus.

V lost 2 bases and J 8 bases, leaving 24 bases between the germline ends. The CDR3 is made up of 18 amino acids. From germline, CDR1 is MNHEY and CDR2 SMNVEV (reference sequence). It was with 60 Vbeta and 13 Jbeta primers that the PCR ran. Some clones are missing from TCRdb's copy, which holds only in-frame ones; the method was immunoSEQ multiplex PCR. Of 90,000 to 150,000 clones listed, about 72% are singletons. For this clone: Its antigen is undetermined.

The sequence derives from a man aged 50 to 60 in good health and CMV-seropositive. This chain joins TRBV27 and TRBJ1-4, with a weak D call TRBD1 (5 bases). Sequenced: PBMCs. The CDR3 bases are TGTGCCAGCAGTTTAATCCCCGAATCCTGGCGTTCAGGGGAAAAACTGTTTTTT. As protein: CASSLIPESWRSGEKLFF.